The 27 T cell receptor beta chains given below trace back to one sample, sequenced in a study of monozygotic twins with inflammatory bowel disease. No DNA is given; TCRdb re-called the 5' RACE reads and lists each CDR3 protein once. This sample's table reports over 35,000 distinct CDR3 sequences. The specimen was blood. These receptors were taken from a human donor with ulcerative colitis or Crohn's disease, or a healthy co-twin of an affected twin (not recorded which).

The genes are TRBV25-1 and TRBJ2-1. The CDR3 consists of 16 residues. Germline loops: CDR1 MGHDK, CDR2 SYGVNS. The CDR3: CASSSATAPVRYEQFF.

This chain connects TRBV30 to TRBJ1-2; the TRBD1 assignment by TCRdb is unverifiable without DNA. The CDR3 spans 13 residues. Germline CDR1 reads GTSNPN; CDR2 reads SVGIG (reference sequence). The CDR3 spells CAWSNQGGGGYTF.

The rearrangement joins TRBV7-8 to TRBJ2-5; TCRdb gives TRBD2 as the D gene, but with no DNA this cannot be confirmed. Germline V lookup: CDR1 SGHVS, CDR2 FQNEAQ. The CDR3 covers 17 residues. The CDR3: CASSLGSLAGGYGTQYF.

This clonotype ranks as medium-sized in terms of frequency. V gene TRBV6-1 combines with J gene TRBJ2-7; TCRdb outputs TRBD1, but without DNA this stays unchecked. The CDR3 runs to 13 residues. The V gene's germline CDR1 is MNHNS and CDR2 SASEGT. Here the CDR3 reads CASSSTGFDEQYF.

CDR3 loop: CASSLDPLAYNEQFF. The chain is built from TRBV5-1 and TRBJ2-1. CDR1 and CDR2 (germline): SGHRS, YFSETQ. The CDR3 totals 15 residues.

The chain carries TRBV6-1 and TRBJ2-3; TCRdb gives TRBD1 as the D gene, but with no DNA this cannot be confirmed. There are 15 residues in the CDR3. The germline V gene encodes CDR1 MNHNS and CDR2 SASEGT. CDR3 sequence reads: CASSPMGGSTDTQYF.

The chain has TRBV7-2 and TRBJ2-7; the D gene TCRdb calls, TRBD1, cannot be checked with no DNA. Germline loops: CDR1 SGHTA, CDR2 FQGNSA. The CDR3 spans 15 residues. The CDR3 protein is CASSLAGQGGYEQYF.

The chain has TRBV27 and TRBJ2-7; without DNA, the TCRdb call of TRBD1 cannot be checked. Germline CDR1 reads MNHEY; CDR2 reads SMNVEV (reference sequence). The CDR3 runs to 17 residues. The CDR3 spells CASSLGGGTGTFYEQYF.

The chain uses TRBV28 and TRBJ1-5. The CDR3 sequence is 19 residues long. Per the germline V gene, CDR1 is MDHEN and CDR2 is SYDVKM. The chain's CDR3 is CASSPHGTGGPRGNQPQHF.

V and J are TRBV3-1 and TRBJ2-2. The CDR3 is 13 amino acids. Germline CDR1 is LGHDT and CDR2 is YNNKEL (reference sequence). CDR3 amino acids: CASSPEFTGELFF.

The V call is TRBV20-1, the J call TRBJ1-1; TCRdb names TRBD1, which stays unverified in the absence of DNA. This CDR3 is 13 amino acids long. Germline V lookup: CDR1 DFQATT, CDR2 SNEGSKA (reference sequence). The CDR3 spells CSADRDRGSEAFF.

The rearrangement links TRBV20-1 to TRBJ2-5; the D gene TCRdb calls, TRBD2, cannot be checked with no DNA. From germline, CDR1 is DFQATT and CDR2 SNEGSKA (reference sequence). The CDR3 is 14 residues long. The chain's CDR3 is CSASGSKVRETQYF.

The chain carries TRBV19 and TRBJ1-6; TCRdb lists TRBD1, though no DNA is available to test this call. Germline CDR1 reads LNHDA; CDR2 reads SQIVND (reference sequence). This CDR3 has 21 amino acids. CDR3 sequence: CASSTPQTGTGVLEAGSPLHF. The full variable domain, completed using reference TRBV19 and TRBJ1-6, is DGGITQSPKYLFRKEGQNVTLSCEQNLNHDAMYWYRQDPGQGLRLIYYSQIVNDFQKGDIAEGYSVSREKKESFPLTVTSAQKNPTAFYLCASSTPQTGTGVLEAGSPLHFGNGTRLTVT.

The chain carries TRBV14 and TRBJ2-7; with no DNA, the TCRdb D assignment of TRBD1 cannot be verified. The CDR3 spans 15 residues. Germline CDR1 is SGHDN and CDR2 is FVKESK. This CDR3 reads CASSQSRGFSYEQYF.

This chain uses TRBV7-2 with TRBJ1-6; TCRdb returns TRBD1, unconfirmable since there is no DNA. This CDR3 is 14 amino acids long. The V gene's germline CDR1 is SGHTA and CDR2 FQGNSA. CDR3 sequence reads: CASSPRGQNSPLHF.

The rearrangement uses TRBV5-6 and TRBJ2-1; TCRdb returns TRBD1, unconfirmable since there is no DNA. This CDR3 spans 13 amino acids. CDR1 is SGHDT, CDR2 YYEEEE, per germline. The CDR3 sequence: CASSPTGRNEQFF.

The rearrangement joins TRBV10-3 to TRBJ2-1. The germline V gene encodes CDR1 ENHRY and CDR2 SYGVKD. The CDR3 contains 13 residues. The CDR3 loop reads CAISKNKYNEQFF.

The CDR3 reads CASSFQGLLGETQYF. The V gene is TRBV5-6, the J gene TRBJ2-5. This CDR3 is 15 amino acids long. Germline CDR1 SGHDT, CDR2 YYEEEE.

J is TRBJ2-1 and V is TRBV4-1; TCRdb's D gene call, TRBD1, goes unchecked for lack of DNA. The CDR3 length is 13 residues. CDR1 and CDR2 (germline): MGHRA, YSYEKL. The CDR3 region is CASSPGGRNEQFF.

CDR3 loop: CASSSPDRAHEQYF. V and J are TRBV28 and TRBJ2-7; there is no DNA to check the TCRdb D call of TRBD1. Germline assignment: CDR1 MDHEN and CDR2 SYDVKM. This CDR3 has 14 residues.

This chain connects TRBV11-2 to TRBJ2-3; TCRdb's D call, TRBD1, is unchecked because there is no DNA. CDR1 and CDR2 from the germline V gene are SGHAT and FQNNGV. The CDR3 covers 15 residues. CDR3 region: CASSSTGELGNTQYF.

This chain uses TRBV19 with TRBJ2-3. CDR3 length: 13 amino acids. Germline V gene data show CDR1 as LNHDA and CDR2 as SQIVND (reference sequence). CDR3 residues: CASSMMRAGTQYF.

This chain links TRBV20-1 with TRBJ2-2; TCRdb's assignment of TRBD2 cannot be checked, as there is no DNA. The V gene's germline CDR1 is DFQATT and CDR2 SNEGSKA (reference sequence). The CDR3 runs to 14 residues. CDR3: CSARTVRETGELFF.

The V and J genes are TRBV6-1 and TRBJ2-3. CDR1 is MNHNS, CDR2 SASEGT, per germline. This CDR3 has 11 residues. CDR3 residues: CASRTKDTQYF.

The rearrangement uses TRBV5-1 and TRBJ2-3. CDR3 length: 14 amino acids. Germline V gene sequence: CDR1 SGHRS, CDR2 YFSETQ. The CDR3 is CASSLLGFADTQYF.

The genes are TRBV7-2 and TRBJ2-3; the D call from TCRdb, TRBD1, cannot be confirmed without DNA. The germline V gene encodes CDR1 SGHTA and CDR2 FQGNSA. This CDR3 comprises 16 residues. CDR3 protein: CASSLVGGTSTDTQYF. Together with reference TRBV7-2 and TRBJ2-3, the CDR3 gives the full variable domain: GAGVSQSPSNKVTEKGKDVELRCDPISGHTALYWYRQSLGQGLEFLIYFQGNSAPDKSGLPSDRFSAERTGGSVSTLTIQRTQQEDSAVYLCASSLVGGTSTDTQYFGPGTRLTVL.

V is TRBV2 and J is TRBJ2-2; absent DNA, TCRdb's TRBD1 call cannot be checked. This CDR3 spans 16 amino acids. Germline CDR1 SNHLY, CDR2 FYNNEI. CDR3 loop: CASSLGRGPNTGELFF.